These 14 T cell receptor beta chains share one sample of origin, sequenced in a study of CD8+ T cells in alopecia areata. The sequencing template was cDNA reverse transcribed from extracted RNA. The data were produced by immunoSEQ multiplex PCR, yet TCRdb's version contains in-frame clones alone and is incomplete. The repertoire has about 220,000 clones, about 57% of them found once; the top ten carry approximately 1.4%. The treatment is: oral pan-JAK inhibitor, 5-10 mg twice daily. Sequencing used CD4+ T cells sorted from blood, obtained at week 4, from a patient treated with tofacitinib. The receptors were gathered from a human donor with alopecia areata.

In its sample, this clone was seen a few times. The gene calls are TRBV7-7 and TRBJ2-2; D gene uncertain. The CDR3 is made up of 13 amino acids. Trimming pared 4 bases from V and 6 bases from J, leaving 9 bases between. CDR1 and CDR2 (germline): SSHAT, FNYEAQ (reference sequence). CDR3 amino acids: CASSSDRAGELFF. The DNA for the CDR3 is TGTGCCAGCAGCTCGGACCGAGCCGGGGAGCTGTTTTTT.

This chain links TRBV27 with TRBJ1-5; no firm D call. This CDR3 comprises 15 residues. Germline V gene lookup returns CDR1 MNHEY and CDR2 SMNVEV (reference sequence). The V end lost 5 bases, the J end lost 7 bases, and 18 bases lay between the germline ends. The CDR3 DNA reads TGTGCCAGCAGTACCCCCGGGATCCCAGCACAGCCCCAGCATTTT. It codes for CASSTPGIPAQPQHF.

This clone was counted a few times. V and J are TRBV29-1 and TRBJ1-2; 7 bases are shared with TRBD1. CDR3 length: 16 residues. V lost 3 bases and J lost 3; bases outside the gene matches: 13. Germline lookup yields CDR1 SQVTM and CDR2 ANQGSEA. CDR3 DNA: TGCAGCGTTGACAGGGATCAGGGGGGTAATGACTATGGCTACACCTTC. It encodes CSVDRDQGGNDYGYTF.

The chain joins TRBV29-1 to TRBJ1-1, with D possibly matching TRBD1 (6 bases). V was trimmed by 4 bases and J by 7 bases, leaving 19 bases between them. The CDR3 covers 14 residues. CDR1 is SQVTM and CDR2 is ANQGSEA in the germline V gene. CDR3 sequence reads: CSVGLVGQGLEAFF. The CDR3 nucleotides read TGCAGCGTTGGCTTGGTTGGTCAGGGGCTTGAAGCTTTCTTT.

The sample holds a few counts of this clone. The chain has TRBV14 and TRBJ2-1; 9 bases map to TRBD2. This CDR3 is built from 17 residues. The junction had 7 bases not matched to a gene; V was cut back by 4 bases and J by 0 bases. Germline assignment: CDR1 SGHDN and CDR2 FVKESK. CDR3 DNA sequence: TGTGCCAGCAGCCCCATCCTAGCGGGGAGCTCCTACAATGAGCAGTTCTTC. It encodes CASSPILAGSSYNEQFF.

As to this clone: The same CDR3 is also encoded by other DNA sequences in this sample. This chain links TRBV29-1 with TRBJ2-5; D is unresolved. V was shortened by 4 bases and J by 3 bases, with 6 bases between the two germline ends. Germline V gives CDR1 SQVTM, CDR2 ANQGSEA. The CDR3 extends over 11 amino acids. The CDR3 sequence: CSVGGEETQYF. The CDR3 nucleotides are TGCAGCGTTGGCGGAGAAGAGACCCAGTACTTC. The variable domain in full, with the rest retrieved from reference TRBV29-1 and TRBJ2-5, is SAVISQKPSRDICQRGTSLTIQCQVDSQVTMMFWYRQQPGQSLTLIATANQGSEATYESGFVIDKFPISRPNLTFSTLTVSNMSPEDSSIYLCSVGGEETQYFGPGTRLLVL.

This clone has just a few counts. J is TRBJ1-1 and V is TRBV29-1; D is uncertain. Germline CDR1 and CDR2: SQVTM and ANQGSEA. Trimming took off 4 bases at V and 1 base at J, with 7 bases between the two ends. The CDR3 is 12 amino acids. For the CDR3, the DNA is TGCAGCGTTGCGCAATCGAACACTGAAGCTTTCTTT. It translates to CSVAQSNTEAFF.

This clone was picked up many times. The chain couples TRBV5-6 to TRBJ2-7; no reliable D call. The germline CDR1 and CDR2 sequences are SGHDT and YYEEEE. The ends were cut back, 3 bases at V and 2 bases at J, with 6 bases in the middle. The CDR3 length is 12 residues. CDR3 DNA sequence: TGTGCCAGCAGCTCGTACCCCTACGAGCAGTACTTC. Its translation is CASSSYPYEQYF.

This sequence joins TRBV7-9 and TRBJ2-2; D is unresolved. This CDR3 region has 13 residues. V lost 5 bases and J lost 6, with 10 bases in between. Germline V gene data show CDR1 as SEHNR and CDR2 as FQNEAQ (reference sequence). Written as DNA, the CDR3 is TGTGCCAGCAGCCCTCACTGGTCCGGGGAGCTGTTTTTT. Its protein is CASSPHWSGELFF.

The genes are TRBV29-1 and TRBJ1-2; maybe TRBD1 (5 bases). Trimming pared 2 bases from V and 6 bases from J, leaving 13 bases between. The CDR3 has 13 amino acids. The germline CDR1 and CDR2 sequences are SQVTM and ANQGSEA. CDR3 amino acids: CSVERGRDHGYTF. CDR3 coding DNA: TGCAGCGTTGAACGCGGCAGGGACCATGGCTACACCTTC.

The CDR3 nucleotides read TGTGCCAGCACCATCCCTGGGGCAGATACGCAGTATTTT. This encodes CASTIPGADTQYF. J is TRBJ2-3 and V is TRBV6-6, with D unresolved. The length of the CDR3 is 13 residues. V shed 7 bases and J shed 4 bases, with 12 bases lying between them. Per germline, CDR1 MNHNY and CDR2 SVGAGI (reference sequence).

The V gene is TRBV7-2, the J gene TRBJ1-2; D call uncertain. V was trimmed by 5 bases and J by 4 bases, leaving 8 bases between them. This CDR3 comprises 12 residues. Germline loops: CDR1 SGHTA, CDR2 FQGNSA. For the CDR3, the DNA is TGTGCCAGCAGCCTAGATGGCTATGGCTACACCTTC. Its translation is CASSLDGYGYTF.

This clone was counted between two and nine times. The chain has TRBV14 and TRBJ2-6; tentatively, D is TRBD1 (5 bases). Looked up from germline, CDR1 is SGHDN and CDR2 is FVKESK. The CDR3 is 13 residues long. The V end was cut by 7 bases, the J end by 7 bases, with 11 bases between. The CDR3 region is CASTAQGANVLTF. The DNA of the CDR3 is TGTGCCAGCACTGCCCAGGGTGCCAACGTCCTGACTTTC.

This chain uses TRBV29-1 with TRBJ1-4; no clear D gene. V was cut by 5 bases and J by 8 bases, with 15 bases left in between. The CDR3 covers 13 residues. Germline V gene lookup returns CDR1 SQVTM and CDR2 ANQGSEA. In DNA, the CDR3 is TGCAGCGTTCCCGGGCCCGGACGGGAAAAACTGTTTTTT. Its protein is CSVPGPGREKLFF.